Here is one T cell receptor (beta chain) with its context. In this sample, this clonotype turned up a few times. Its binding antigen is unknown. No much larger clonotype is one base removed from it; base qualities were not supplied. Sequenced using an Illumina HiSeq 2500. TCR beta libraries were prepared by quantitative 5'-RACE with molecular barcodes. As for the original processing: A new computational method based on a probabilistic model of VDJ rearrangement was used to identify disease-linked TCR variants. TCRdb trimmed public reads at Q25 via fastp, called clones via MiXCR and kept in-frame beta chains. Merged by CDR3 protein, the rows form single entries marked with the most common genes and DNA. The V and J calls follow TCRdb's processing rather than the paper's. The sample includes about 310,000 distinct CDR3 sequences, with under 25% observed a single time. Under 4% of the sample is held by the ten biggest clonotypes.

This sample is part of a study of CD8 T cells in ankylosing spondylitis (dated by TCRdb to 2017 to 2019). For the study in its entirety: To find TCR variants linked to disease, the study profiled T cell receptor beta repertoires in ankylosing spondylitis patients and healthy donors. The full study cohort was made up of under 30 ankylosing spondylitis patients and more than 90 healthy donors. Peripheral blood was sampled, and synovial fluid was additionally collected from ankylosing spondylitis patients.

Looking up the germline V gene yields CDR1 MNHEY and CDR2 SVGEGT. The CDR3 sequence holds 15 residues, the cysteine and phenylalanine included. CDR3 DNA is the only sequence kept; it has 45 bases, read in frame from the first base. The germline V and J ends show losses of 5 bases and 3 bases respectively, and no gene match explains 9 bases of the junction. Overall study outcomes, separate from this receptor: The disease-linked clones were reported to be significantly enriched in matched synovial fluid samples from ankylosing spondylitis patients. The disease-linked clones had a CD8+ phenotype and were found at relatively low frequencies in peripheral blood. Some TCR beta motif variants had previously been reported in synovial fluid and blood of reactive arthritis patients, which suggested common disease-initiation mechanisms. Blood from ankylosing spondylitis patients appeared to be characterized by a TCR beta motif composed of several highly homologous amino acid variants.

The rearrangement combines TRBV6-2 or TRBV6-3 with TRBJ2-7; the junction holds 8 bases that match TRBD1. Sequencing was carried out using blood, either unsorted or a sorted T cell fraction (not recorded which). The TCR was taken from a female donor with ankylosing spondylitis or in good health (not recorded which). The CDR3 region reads CASSQGQGANYEQYF. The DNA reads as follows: TGTGCCAGCAGTCAAGGACAGGGAGCTAACTACGAGCAGTACTTC.